These T cell receptor beta chains were read from a single sample in a study of blood T cell repertoires in COVID-19. The protocol was immunoSEQ multiplex PCR, while the TCRdb copy is restricted to in-frame clones and leaves out a portion. The sample records roughly 39,000 clones, about 85% being singletons. Sequencing was done on a sample of peripheral blood. These receptors were collected from a man in his fifties or sixties in a cohort sampled during active COVID-19. Each CDR3 is given with its conserved first and last residue. D genes are given only for firm matches.

>TRBV19|TRBJ2-1|-
CASSLADLTYNEQFF
TGTGCCAGTAGTCTGGCGGATCTCACCTACAATGAGCAGTTCTTC
>TRBV11-2|TRBJ2-3|-
CASSLGGRDTFTDTQYF
TGTGCCAGCAGCTTAGGAGGGAGGGACACCTTCACAGATACGCAGTATTTT
>TRBV27|TRBJ2-1|TRBD2
CASSSRLAGVLREQFF
TGTGCCAGCAGTTCGCGTCTAGCGGGAGTTCTTCGTGAGCAGTTCTTC
>TRBV7-8|TRBJ2-1|TRBD1
CASSSDRVNNEQFF
TGTGCCAGCAGCTCGGACAGGGTTAACAATGAGCAGTTCTTC
>TRBV9|TRBJ2-3|TRBD2
CASSTPLAGGADTQYF
TGTGCCAGCAGCACCCCTCTAGCGGGAGGGGCGGATACGCAGTATTTT
>TRBV30|TRBJ1-5|TRBD1
CAWGTGSNQPQHF
TGTGCCTGGGGGACAGGGAGCAATCAGCCCCAGCATTTT
>TRBV7-7|TRBJ2-5|-
CASSLGLGGQETQYF
TGTGCTAGCAGCTTAGGACTCGGGGGTCAAGAGACCCAGTACTTC
>TRBV30|TRBJ2-7|-
CAWTKKQETYEQYF
TGTGCCTGGACTAAGAAACAGGAGACCTACGAGCAGTACTTC
>TRBV7-2|TRBJ2-2|-
CASLGSGAGELFF
TGTGCCAGCTTAGGGTCCGGGGCCGGGGAGCTGTTTTTT
>TRBV7-9|TRBJ1-1|-
CASSLSNTEAFF
TGTGCCAGCAGCTTAAGCAACACTGAAGCTTTCTTT
>TRBV9|TRBJ2-3|TRBD2
CASSVGSGGAGDTQYF
TGTGCCAGCAGCGTAGGAAGCGGGGGGGCCGGAGATACGCAGTATTTT
>TRBV7-9|TRBJ2-5|-
CASSPNLVAPQETQYF
TGTGCCAGCAGCCCGAACCTGGTAGCGCCTCAAGAGACCCAGTACTTC
>TRBV7-9|TRBJ1-1|-
CASSEDNSNTEAFF
TGTGCCAGCAGCGAGGATAATTCGAACACTGAAGCTTTCTTT